This TCR beta chain was recovered during a study of cytomegalovirus exposure and HLA in healthy donors (dated by TCRdb to 2015 to 2018). For context, the study as a whole: An earlier analysis of some 600 of the donors reported around 280 Gb of sequence data and 95 million to 140 million unique TCR beta sequences obtained from about 179 million T cells. Typing coverage varied by locus: roughly 620-640 donors for A, B, C, DRB1 and DQB1; roughly 560 for DQA1; about 570 for DPA1; approximately 470 for DPB1. Class I and class II HLA loci were covered by the typing at four-digit resolution. Donor age, sex, ethnicity and CMV serostatus were compiled together with the repertoire data. Using immunosequencing, the study profiled T cell repertoires from fewer than 850 subjects and related those repertoires to cytomegalovirus serostatus. An earlier analysis of 450 to 750 of the donors used high-throughput TCR beta sequencing to judge whether each TCR beta V gene segment behaved as functional or pseudogenic. A later genetic analysis took genome-wide SNP genotypes for about 55% of the roughly 700 donors and used that subset as a discovery cohort. High-throughput TCR immunosequencing, statistical association of individual TCRs with disease status, and machine learning were combined to predict cytomegalovirus infection status. Roughly five DR-DQ haplotypes were handled as single units for association and clustering, since linkage in the cohort was strong. To study patterns of TCR occurrence, a later analysis re-analyzed previously published TCR beta repertoires from 700 or so donors and added high-resolution HLA genotyping. An early release that covered about 600 HLA-typed donors contained about 300 gigabases of sequencing data and around 85 million unique TCR sequences. Every discovery cohort repertoire had been produced on one sequencing platform. In addition to the first cohort of about 650 subjects, a separate validation cohort of over 90 different subjects was used. The study aimed to test whether cataloging public T cell receptors could reveal signatures of past pathogen exposure. Of the approximately 400 genotyped donors, over 70% fell in the genetic ancestry cluster associated with self-reported Caucasian donors. The later analysis used no new phenotypic data to find candidate immune exposures, relying instead on TCR beta sequences and their occurrence across donors. Among roughly 370 genotyped donors of the cohort, an average of around 240,000 unique TCR beta nucleotide sequences were sequenced per donor, roughly 20% of them non-productive.

General conclusions and limits of the study: According to a later genetic analysis, donors in an Asian-associated ancestry cluster had fewer N-insertions in productive TCRs than the roughly 670-donor mean. Three of the identified cytomegalovirus-associated TCR beta chains were confirmed in vitro to be specific for cytomegalovirus antigens. In both the original and validation cohorts, the classifier was reported to diagnose cytomegalovirus status with high specificity and sensitivity. Strong co-occurrence of HLA alleles, especially DR and DQ, made assigning TCR associations to individual alleles difficult. A later genetic analysis associated a missense DCLRE1C variant with V-gene and J-gene trimming of TCR beta chains, and an independent cohort replicated the association. The cohort was sequenced for TCR beta chains only, and without alpha or paired-chain data the features that could be detected were limited. In a later analysis, the rate of TCR association differed among HLA loci, with DRB1 alleles having the most associated TCRs and HLA-C alleles having the fewest. A further reported finding was that TCR beta sequences accurately predicted the HLA-A and HLA-B alleles for most subjects in the first cohort. A later analysis associated about 17,000 TCR beta sequences with specific HLA alleles at a false discovery rate of 0.05. The authors suggested that the approach could potentially be extended to other disease states and immunological phenotypes. Correlated functional status among segregating V segments might reflect linkage disequilibrium, but an unknown experimental factor could not be ruled out. The earlier analysis of about 600 of the donors excluded roughly 16 rarely observed V segments, including chromosome 9 orphons, because counts were too low. According to a later analysis, most CMV-associated TCR beta chains appeared to be HLA-restricted, and the HLA associations seemed to be driven largely by CMV exposure. A cluster of highly shared sequence variants was judged likely to represent a technical artifact of the sequencing pipeline. In a later analysis, HLA-associated TCR beta chains showed more clonal expansion and lower generation probabilities than non-associated chains that were equally common. A later analysis reported that several top co-occurrence clusters appeared linked to parvovirus B19, influenza, CMV and Epstein-Barr virus. CMV serostatus was the only immune exposure information available for the cohort. Some IMGT-functional V segments, including TRBV6-2 and TRBV6-3, could not be distinguished by the 87-base-pair reads and were therefore excluded. The study gave a list of under 200 TCR beta chains associated with cytomegalovirus. Roughly uniform sequencing depth across donors was assumed in presence/absence analyses, although this assumption may not hold. Most TCR sequences were seen in very few donors, while some public TCRs were found in many individuals. Because some donors lacked HLA typing at each locus, the association tests relied only on the typed subset. Broadly in line with IMGT annotations, most TCR beta V segments showed up in productive rearrangements about 87% or about 30% of the time in an earlier analysis of approximately 640 of the donors.

Based on the germline V gene (reference sequence), the CDR1 and CDR2 sequences are GTSNPN and SVGIG. From the cysteine up to the phenylalanine, the CDR3 has a length of 18 residues. The CDR3 DNA has 54 bases and is translated from base 1. Compared with germline, V lacks 2 bases and J lacks 1 base; bases without a gene match: 16. Libraries were constructed by the immunoSEQ multiplex PCR assay. For the multiplex PCR, a mixture combining 60 forward primers for TCR Vbeta segments and 13 reverse primers for TCR Jbeta segments was used. The CDR3 region of rearranged TCR beta genes was amplified from genomic DNA with a multiplex PCR assay. Amplified TCR beta libraries were sequenced as 87-base-pair reads on the Illumina HiSeq System. The study's processing was this. A later analysis tallied roughly 76 million unique TCR beta chains across the 650 to 750 repertoires, and around 9.9 million of those chains were shared by two or more donors. Raw reads were error-corrected and collapsed into unique sequences by a nearest-neighbor algorithm in which closely related sequences were merged to remove PCR and sequencing errors. V, D and J gene segments were assigned by aligning CDR3 sequences to IMGT reference sequences. For a sequence to be retained, at least a six-nucleotide match to both a V gene segment and a J gene segment was required. A rearrangement counted as productive if the CDR3 had no stop codons and remained in frame with V and J, and every other rearrangement counted as non-productive. Following IMGT convention, CDR3 was defined as the stretch from the second conserved V-encoded cysteine to the conserved J-encoded phenylalanine. In an earlier analysis of around 540 of the donors, sequences lacking an unambiguous match to a single V gene segment were excluded. An earlier analysis of 587 of the donors classified V segments as functional when productive rearrangements were above 56.7% and as segregating when the standard deviation between donors was above 5%. To diagnose cytomegalovirus status from the catalog of TCR beta chain sequences, a statistical classification framework was built. A later analysis assigned V and J genes by comparing TCR nucleotide sequences with IMGT/GENE-DB human TR gene sequences. A later analysis assigned CDR3 sequences and most-parsimonious VDJ recombination scenarios with the TCRdist pipeline. In a later analysis, each TCR beta chain was defined by its CDR3 amino acid sequence together with its V-gene family, and reads without a unique V-gene family were excluded. As a way to deal with suspected cross-contamination and a sequencing artifact, a later analysis dropped hundreds of nucleotide sequences that were highly shared and had low generation probability. In a later analysis, a clonal expansion index was calculated for each public chain from normalized within-repertoire ranks of inferred template counts. Generation probabilities in a later analysis came from a VDJ recombination model fitted to out-of-frame rearrangements, and those results were checked against IGoR. A later analysis scored TCR-TCR, TCR-HLA and TCR-CMV co-occurrence with hypergeometric tests, applying a repertoire-size bias correction to TCR pairs. A later analysis estimated false discovery rates by permuting HLA or CMV assignments 20 times. In a later analysis, co-occurring TCRs were grouped with DBSCAN, and TCRdist sequence similarity was added when clustering was performed within HLA-allele-positive subsets. For co-occurrence clustering, repertoires with fewer than 30,000 or more than 120,000 public chains were excluded, along with several repertoires with anomalous nucleotide sharing. Imported from immuneACCESS, the table was reduced by TCRdb to in-frame sequences with V and J called. These copies leave out some clones; in studies compared against another copy, an unresolved V gene accounts for under half, and the cause of the remainder is not known. The DNA was the basis for D and trimming; V, J and clone size are from that table. The sample table holds about 35,000 clones, of which about 80% were seen once. The top ten hold about 6.3% of the sample.

A note on this clone: Its binding antigen is unknown. Base qualities are missing; no much larger clone stands one base away.

The cohort consisted of approximately 670 healthy bone marrow donors. Cohort members were all nominally healthy when sampled, although unrecorded immune exposures were likely present. The donor was CMV seronegative and was included in the group of about 400 seronegative cohort members. A peripheral blood sample was collected from each donor, and TCR beta sequencing was performed on peripheral blood mononuclear cells. The Qiagen DNeasy Blood Extraction Kit was used to extract genomic DNA from the blood cell samples. Sequencing input: PBMCs. This clonotype originated in a male donor in good health and CMV-seronegative. The chain joins TRBV30 to TRBJ1-2, with 7 junctional bases fitting TRBD1. The CDR3 here reads CAWSPPPTGNYNNYGYTF. The sequenced DNA: TGTGCCTGGAGTCCCCCCCCGACAGGGAATTATAATAACTATGGCTACACCTTC.